This TCR beta chain stems from a study of T cell responses to AZD1222 COVID-19 vaccine. Method: immunoSEQ multiplex PCR; TCRdb's copy keeps in-frame clones and lacks some. The sample yields under 200,000 clones, around nine tenths seen once. V gave up 5 bases and J gave up 3 bases; unmatched junction bases: 10. Germline V gene lookup returns CDR1 SEHNR and CDR2 FQNEAQ (reference sequence). The CDR3 is 15 residues long. The sequence was obtained from an adult in good health. The chain couples TRBV7-9 to TRBJ2-7; 7 bases match TRBD1. Sequencing was performed on peripheral blood, taken on day 0 of AZD1222 vaccination. CDR3 coding DNA: TGTGCCAGCAGCGACACCCGGGACAGAGGCTACGAGCAGTACTTC. It specifies CASSDTRDRGYEQYF. The full variable domain, rest sourced from reference TRBV7-9 and TRBJ2-7, is DTGVSQNPRHKITKRGQNVTFRCDPISEHNRLYWYRQTLGQGPEFLTYFQNEAQLEKSRLLSDRFSAERPKGSFSTLEIQRTEQGDSAMYLCASSDTRDRGYEQYFGPGTRLTVT.